This T cell receptor beta chain was sequenced during a study of blood T cell repertoires in COVID-19. Study details: From the United States, Italy and Spain came samples of acute and convalescent COVID-19. From T cells, B-cell-depleted T cells, or PBMCs came the material, which was cDNA or gDNA.

Per the original data handling: Amplification of reference gene primers was used by the study to estimate nucleated cell counts. TCRdb keeps only in-frame clones here, not all; method: immunoSEQ multiplex PCR. The D gene and trimming were derived from the DNA, and the V and J assignments and clone size from that table. The sample includes nearly 110,000 clones, about 91% of them seen just once. Germline-derived CDR1 and CDR2 are ENHRY and SYGVKD. This CDR3 spans 16 amino acids. The V end lost 4 bases, the J end lost 0 bases, and 10 bases lay between the germline ends. The receptor was isolated from a man aged 45-65 years with active or convalescent COVID-19. This chain links TRBV10-3 with TRBJ2-6; possible D gene TRBD2, 6 bases. The sample consisted of peripheral blood. CDR3: CAISGRGRSGANVLTF. The CDR3 region has the DNA TGTGCCATCAGTGGGAGGGGCCGCTCTGGGGCCAACGTCCTGACTTTC.